One sample yielded the 16 T cell receptor beta chains listed below, sequenced in a study of graft-versus-host responses after intestinal transplantation. The data were produced by immunoSEQ multiplex PCR, yet TCRdb's version contains in-frame clones alone and is incomplete. The sample includes around 100,000 clones, roughly nine tenths seen only once; the top ten take 0.2% to 0.25%. For these receptors, no antigen is known. The sequences come from unstimulated CD4+ T cells sorted from spleen or lymph node cells, collected before transplant. These receptor sequences come from a human donor who was the organ donor for an intestinal transplant.

The J gene is TRBJ2-7, the V gene TRBV28; D could derive from TRBD1 or TRBD2 (5 bases each). Germline assignment: CDR1 MDHEN and CDR2 SYDVKM. V was shortened by 4 bases and J by 3 bases, with 13 bases between the two germline ends. The CDR3 is 14 amino acids. CDR3 protein: CASSSSRDGYEQYF. CDR3 DNA: TGTGCCAGCAGTTCGTCCCGGGACGGCTACGAGCAGTACTTC.

The V call is TRBV7-2, the J call TRBJ2-3, with D hard to call. Trimming cost V 3 bases and J 1 base, with 11 bases left between them. The CDR3 spans 15 residues. The V gene's germline CDR1 is SGHTA and CDR2 FQGNSA. CDR3 protein: CASSLDPFGTDTQYF. CDR3 nucleotide sequence: TGTGCCAGCAGCTTGGACCCGTTTGGCACAGATACGCAGTATTTT.

The chain couples TRBV6-1 to TRBJ2-1; a weak D match, TRBD2 (6 bases). The V gene's germline CDR1 is MNHNS and CDR2 SASEGT. The V end lost 4 bases, the J end lost 7 bases, and 11 bases lay between the germline ends. CDR3 length: 13 residues. CDR3 sequence: CASSVSSVNEQFF. DNA of the CDR3: TGTGCCAGCAGTGTATCTAGCGTTAATGAGCAGTTCTTC.

This chain links TRBV5-1 with TRBJ1-1; 7 bases are shared with TRBD1. The trim removed 4 bases at V and 2 bases at J, leaving 5 bases unmatched. Germline CDR1 SGHRS, CDR2 YFSETQ. The CDR3 runs to 14 residues. The chain's CDR3 is CASSAGQINTEAFF. Written as DNA, the CDR3 is TGCGCCAGCAGCGCGGGACAGATTAACACTGAAGCTTTCTTT.

This clone showed up just a few times. The chain carries TRBV5-6 and TRBJ2-2; the match to TRBD1 covers 8 bases. CDR1 is SGHDT and CDR2 is YYEEEE in the germline V gene. CDR3 length: 15 amino acids. J gave up 3 bases and V 4 bases, and 5 bases lay outside the gene matches. The CDR3 DNA is TGTGCCAGCAGCGCCGGACAGGGCTACACCGGGGAGCTGTTTTTT. It translates to CASSAGQGYTGELFF.

This clone has just one count. J is TRBJ2-4 and V is TRBV30; D tentatively fits TRBD1 or TRBD2 (5 bases each). The germline V and J ends were trimmed by 1 base and 1 base, with 14 bases remaining between them. Germline CDR1 GTSNPN, CDR2 SVGIG (reference sequence). The CDR3 covers 16 residues. CDR3 region: CAWSGGGKRAKNIQYF. In nucleotides, the CDR3 is TGTGCCTGGAGTGGTGGGGGAAAGCGTGCCAAAAACATTCAGTACTTC.

This chain joins TRBV5-1 and TRBJ2-3, with D unclear. Trimming left V 6 bases short and J 0 bases short, with 11 bases between. The germline V gene encodes CDR1 SGHRS and CDR2 YFSETQ. CDR3 size: 14 residues. The CDR3 spells CASNPLGSTDTQYF. CDR3 bases: TGCGCCAGCAACCCATTGGGGAGCACAGATACGCAGTATTTT.

CDR3 loop: CASSPSRDSSYEQYF. The CDR3 DNA reads TGCGCCAGCAGCCCGTCCCGGGACAGCTCCTACGAGCAGTACTTC. The chain carries TRBV5-1 and TRBJ2-7, with 7 bases identical to TRBD1. The V segment lost 4 bases and the J segment 0 bases; nucleotides outside the gene matches: 7. Germline-derived CDR1 and CDR2 are SGHRS and YFSETQ. The CDR3 totals 15 residues.

The chain employs TRBV6-6 and TRBJ1-5; D call uncertain. CDR1 and CDR2 from the germline V gene are MNHNY and SVGAGI (reference sequence). The CDR3 is made up of 12 amino acids. V was pared by 2 bases and J by 9 bases, with 8 bases between. Here the CDR3 reads CASSYELGPQHF. The CDR3 nucleotides read TGTGCCAGCAGTTACGAGCTGGGGCCCCAGCATTTT.

This chain connects TRBV4-3 to TRBJ2-7; D is uncertain. Germline loops: CDR1 LGHNA, CDR2 YSLEER. The V and J ends lost 0 bases and 2 bases respectively, with 8 bases between them. The CDR3 extends over 14 amino acids. The CDR3 region is CASSQDLGTYEQYF. DNA for the CDR3: TGCGCCAGCAGCCAAGATCTGGGGACCTACGAGCAGTACTTC.

Here the CDR3 DNA reads TGTGCTAAACTAGAGAGGCCCCAGCATTTT. Amino acids: CAKLERPQHF. V usage is TRBV21-1 and J usage is TRBJ1-5. TRBV21-1 is classified as a pseudogene. The CDR3 is 10 residues long.

The chain recombines TRBV7-9 with TRBJ1-6; no reliable D call. The CDR3 consists of 13 residues. Per germline, CDR1 SEHNR and CDR2 FQNEAQ (reference sequence). Trimming cost V 1 base and J 6 bases, with 4 bases left between them. The CDR3 nucleotides read TGTGCCAGCAGCTTAGTTGTTAATTCACCCCTCCACTTT. The encoded protein is CASSLVVNSPLHF. The whole variable domain, remainder taken from reference TRBV7-9 and TRBJ1-6, is DTGVSQNPRHKITKRGQNVTFRCDPISEHNRLYWYRQTLGQGPEFLTYFQNEAQLEKSRLLSDRFSAERPKGSFSTLEIQRTEQGDSAMYLCASSLVVNSPLHFGNGTRLTVT.

V and J are TRBV13 and TRBJ2-3, with a possible D match to TRBD2 (5 bases). V shed 6 bases and J shed 1 base, with 8 bases lying between them. The CDR3 is 13 amino acids. Looked up from germline, CDR1 is PRHDT and CDR2 is FYEKMQ (reference sequence). CDR3 amino acids: CASRGAGTDTQYF. The DNA of the CDR3 is TGTGCCAGCAGGGGAGCGGGCACAGATACGCAGTATTTT. Full variable domain (outside the CDR3, taken from reference TRBV13 and TRBJ2-3): AAGVIQSPRHLIKEKRETATLKCYPIPRHDTVYWYQQGPGQDPQFLISFYEKMQSDKGSIPDRFSAQQFSDYHSELNMSSLELGDSALYFCASRGAGTDTQYFGPGTRLTVL.

The chain carries TRBV6-1 and TRBJ2-3; D uncertain. CDR1 and CDR2 from the germline V gene are MNHNS and SASEGT. The CDR3 is 12 amino acids. V was pared by 8 bases and J by 1 base, with 7 bases between. The CDR3 region has the DNA TGTGCCAGCCGGCCGGGCACAGATACGCAGTATTTT. This translates into CASRPGTDTQYF.

This chain uses TRBV6-1 with TRBJ1-4; D unresolved. Between the trimmed V and J ends, which lost 6 bases and 8 bases, there was a span of 13 bases. The CDR3 is 13 residues long. Germline lookup yields CDR1 MNHNS and CDR2 SASEGT. The CDR3 here is CASRVGVTEKLFF. The CDR3 bases are TGTGCCAGCAGGGTCGGGGTTACCGAAAAACTGTTTTTT.

In the case of this clone: The sample contains more than one DNA sequence encoding this CDR3. The CDR3 nucleotides are TGCGCCAGCAGCTCTCAAGAGACCCAGTACTTC. As protein: CASSSQETQYF. The chain combines TRBV5-1 with TRBJ2-5; the D is unclear. This CDR3 is 11 amino acids long. Germline values: CDR1 SGHRS, CDR2 YFSETQ. V gave up 3 bases and J gave up 2 bases, with 2 bases separating them.